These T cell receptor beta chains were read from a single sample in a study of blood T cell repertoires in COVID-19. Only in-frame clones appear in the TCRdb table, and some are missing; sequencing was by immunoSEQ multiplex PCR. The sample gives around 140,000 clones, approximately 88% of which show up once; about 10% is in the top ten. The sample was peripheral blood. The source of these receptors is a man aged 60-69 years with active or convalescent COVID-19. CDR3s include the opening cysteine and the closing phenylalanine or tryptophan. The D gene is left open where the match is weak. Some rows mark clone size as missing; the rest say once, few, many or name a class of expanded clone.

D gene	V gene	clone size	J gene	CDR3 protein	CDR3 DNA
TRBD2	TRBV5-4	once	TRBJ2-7	CASSLKRGYEQYF	TGTGCCAGCAGCTTGAAGCGGGGGTACGAGCAGTACTTC
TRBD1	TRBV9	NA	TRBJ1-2	CASSVETGGAGYYGYTF	TGTGCCAGCAGCGTAGAAACAGGGGGCGCGGGGTACTATGGCTACACCTTC
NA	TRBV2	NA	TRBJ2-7	CASRPRLPEQYF	TGTGCCAGCAGACCCAGGTTACCCGAGCAGTACTTC
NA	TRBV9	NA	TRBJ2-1	CASSEGAGSNEQFF	TGTGCCAGCAGCGAAGGGGCGGGATCCAATGAGCAGTTCTTC
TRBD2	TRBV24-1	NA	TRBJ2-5	CATSDFGREEQETQYF	TGTGCCACCAGTGATTTTGGGCGGGAGGAACAAGAGACCCAGTACTTC
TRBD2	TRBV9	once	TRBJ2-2	CASSVLGGTNTGELFF	TGTGCCAGCAGCGTATTGGGAGGGACGAACACCGGGGAGCTGTTTTTT
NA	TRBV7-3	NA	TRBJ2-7	CASSLRDWRLGYEQYF	TGTGCCAGCAGCTTACGGGATTGGCGTTTAGGGTACGAGCAGTACTTC
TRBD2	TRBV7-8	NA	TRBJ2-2	CASSLPSGSGYTGELFF	TGTGCCAGCAGCTTACCCAGCGGGAGCGGTTACACCGGGGAGCTGTTTTTT
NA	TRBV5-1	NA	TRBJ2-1	CASAVPSSYNEQFF	TGCGCCAGCGCGGTACCTAGCTCCTACAATGAGCAGTTCTTC
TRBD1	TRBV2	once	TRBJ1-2	CASLRDRGVDMGGYTF	TGTGCCAGCCTACGGGACAGGGGAGTCGATATGGGAGGCTACACCTTC
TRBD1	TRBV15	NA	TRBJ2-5	CATSRGGQGGLPSETQYF	TGTGCCACCAGCAGAGGTGGACAGGGAGGATTGCCAAGTGAGACCCAGTACTTC
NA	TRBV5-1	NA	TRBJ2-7	CASSFAGFEQYF	TGCGCCAGCAGCTTCGCAGGCTTCGAGCAGTACTTC
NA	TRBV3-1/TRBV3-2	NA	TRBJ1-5	CASSPDSNQPQHF	TGTGCCAGCAGCCCGGACAGTAATCAGCCCCAGCATTTT
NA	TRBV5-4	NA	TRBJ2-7	CASSLKGKYEQYF	TGTGCCAGCAGCTTGAAGGGGAAGTACGAGCAGTACTTC
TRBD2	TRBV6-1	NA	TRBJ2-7	CASSEPRGGTYEQYF	TGTGCCAGCAGTGAACCCCGGGGGGGAACCTACGAGCAGTACTTC
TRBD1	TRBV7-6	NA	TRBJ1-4	CASSLTGTGGNEKLFF	TGTGCCAGCAGCTTAACCGGGACAGGGGGCAATGAAAAACTGTTTTTT
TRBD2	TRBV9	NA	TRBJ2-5	CASSVATGGYETQYF	TGTGCCAGCAGCGTAGCTACGGGGGGGTACGAGACCCAGTACTTC
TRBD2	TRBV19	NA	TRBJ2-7	CASSTGTSGAYEQYF	TGTGCCAGTAGTACCGGGACTAGCGGAGCCTACGAGCAGTACTTC
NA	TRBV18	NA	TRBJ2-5	CASSPGTSRQTQYF	TGTGCCAGCTCACCAGGAACTAGCAGGCAGACCCAGTACTTC
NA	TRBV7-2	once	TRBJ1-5	CASSTRTGVGQPQHF	TGTGCCAGCAGCACCCGTACGGGGGTAGGTCAGCCCCAGCATTTT
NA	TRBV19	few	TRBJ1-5	CASSYPGNQPQHF	TGTGCCAGTAGTTATCCGGGAAATCAGCCCCAGCATTTT
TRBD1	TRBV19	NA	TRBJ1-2	CASSAYGTGASNYGYTF	TGTGCCAGTAGTGCCTACGGGACAGGGGCCTCTAACTATGGCTACACCTTC
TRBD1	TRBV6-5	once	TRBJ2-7	CASSYSQGATYEQYF	TGTGCCAGCAGTTACTCACAGGGGGCCACCTACGAGCAGTACTTC
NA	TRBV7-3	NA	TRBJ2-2	CASSPNWRQPNTGELFF	TGTGCCAGCAGCCCAAATTGGAGACAGCCGAACACCGGGGAGCTGTTTTTT
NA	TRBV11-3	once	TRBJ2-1	CASSLGRFSGGGSYNEQFF	TGTGCCAGCAGCTTAGGGCGTTTTTCGGGGGGCGGCTCTTACAATGAGCAGTTCTTC
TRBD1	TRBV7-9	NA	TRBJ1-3	CASSLRDRRSGNTIYF	TGTGCCAGCAGCCTCCGGGACAGAAGGTCTGGAAACACCATATATTTT
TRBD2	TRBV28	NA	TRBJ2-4	CASSLSGGGIAKNIQYF	TGTGCCAGCAGTTTATCGGGAGGGGGGATAGCCAAAAACATTCAGTACTTC
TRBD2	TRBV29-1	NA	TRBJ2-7	CSVPSGRAAYEQYF	TGCAGCGTCCCCAGCGGGAGGGCCGCCTACGAGCAGTACTTC
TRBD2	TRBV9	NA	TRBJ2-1	CASSSRTSGRKDEQFF	TGTGCCAGCAGCTCCCGGACTAGCGGGAGGAAAGATGAGCAGTTCTTC
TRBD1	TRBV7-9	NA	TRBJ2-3	CASSTRGRGTDTQYF	TGTGCCAGCAGCACCAGGGGGCGCGGCACAGATACGCAGTATTTT
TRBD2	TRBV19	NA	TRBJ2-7	CASSSLAGSSEQYF	TGTGCCAGTAGTTCCTTAGCGGGCTCCTCCGAGCAGTACTTC
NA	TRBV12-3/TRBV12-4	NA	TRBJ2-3	CASSLGGLDTQYF	TGTGCCAGCAGTTTGGGGGGATTGGATACGCAGTATTTT
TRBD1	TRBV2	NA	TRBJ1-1	CASSRDRGTTEAFF	TGTGCCAGCAGTCGGGACAGGGGGACCACTGAAGCTTTCTTT
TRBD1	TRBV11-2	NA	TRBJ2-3	CASSSGWGQGVNTDTQYF	TGTGCCAGCAGCTCCGGCTGGGGACAGGGGGTGAACACAGATACGCAGTATTTT
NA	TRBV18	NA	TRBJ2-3	CASSPAGAPTDTQYF	TGTGCCAGCTCACCAGCGGGGGCCCCCACAGATACGCAGTATTTT
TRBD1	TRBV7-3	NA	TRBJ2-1	CASSLGTGSHEQFF	TGTGCCAGCAGCCTAGGGACAGGGTCCCATGAGCAGTTCTTC
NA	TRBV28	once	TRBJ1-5	CASRTGSEQPQHF	TGTGCCAGCAGGACAGGTTCGGAGCAGCCCCAGCATTTT
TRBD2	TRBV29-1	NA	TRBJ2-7	CSVEGLAGAYEQYF	TGCAGCGTTGAGGGACTAGCGGGAGCCTACGAGCAGTACTTC
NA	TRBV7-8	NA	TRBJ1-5	CASSLLPGNQPQHF	TGTGCCAGCAGCCTACTCCCGGGCAATCAGCCCCAGCATTTT
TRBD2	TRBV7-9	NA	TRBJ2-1	CASSLDSGREQFF	TGTGCCAGCAGCTTAGACAGCGGGAGGGAGCAGTTCTTC
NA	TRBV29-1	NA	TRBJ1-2	CSVDKGSGYTF	TGCAGCGTTGATAAGGGGTCTGGCTACACCTTC
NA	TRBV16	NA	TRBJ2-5	CASSQRFQETQYF	TGTGCCAGCAGCCAACGGTTCCAAGAGACCCAGTACTTC
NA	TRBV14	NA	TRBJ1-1	CASSPRAGQTEAFF	TGTGCCAGCAGCCCCAGGGCAGGCCAGACTGAAGCTTTCTTT
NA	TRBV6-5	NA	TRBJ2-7	CASSYNRNYEQYF	TGTGCCAGCAGTTACAATAGAAACTACGAGCAGTACTTC
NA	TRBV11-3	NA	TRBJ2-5	CASSLGQTTEETQYF	TGTGCCAGCAGCTTAGGGCAGACTACCGAAGAGACCCAGTACTTC
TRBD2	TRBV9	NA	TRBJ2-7	CASSVGISGRSHEQYF	TGTGCCAGCAGCGTAGGGATCAGCGGGAGAAGCCACGAGCAGTACTTC
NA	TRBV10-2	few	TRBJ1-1	CASRDYWTPAEAFF	TGCGCCAGCAGGGATTACTGGACACCCGCTGAAGCTTTCTTT
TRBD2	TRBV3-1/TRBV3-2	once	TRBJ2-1	CASSQRAASGRGEQFF	TGTGCCAGCAGCCAAAGGGCGGCTAGCGGGAGGGGTGAGCAGTTCTTC
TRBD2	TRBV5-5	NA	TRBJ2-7	CASRLLGGGGFDEQYF	TGTGCCAGCAGGTTATTGGGAGGCGGGGGTTTCGACGAGCAGTACTTC
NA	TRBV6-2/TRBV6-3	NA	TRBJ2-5	CASSSSETQYF	TGTGCCAGCAGTTCCAGTGAGACCCAGTACTTC
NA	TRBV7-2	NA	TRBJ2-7	CASSLDGISEQYF	TGTGCCAGCAGCTTGGACGGGATAAGTGAGCAGTACTTC
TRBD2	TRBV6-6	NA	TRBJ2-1	CASRAGGPGNEQFF	TGTGCCAGCAGAGCGGGAGGGCCGGGGAATGAGCAGTTCTTC
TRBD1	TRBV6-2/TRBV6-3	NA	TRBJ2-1	CASSQGTGSSYNEQFF	TGTGCCAGCAGCCAAGGGACAGGGAGCTCCTACAATGAGCAGTTCTTC
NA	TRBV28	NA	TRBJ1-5	CASGRGMSQPQHF	TGTGCCAGTGGGCGGGGGATGAGTCAGCCCCAGCATTTT
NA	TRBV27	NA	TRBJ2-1	CASRSDSGTLFNEQFF	TGTGCCAGCAGGTCGGATTCCGGGACTTTATTCAATGAGCAGTTCTTC